A single sample is the source of the 8 T cell receptor beta chains below, sequenced in a study of T cells in localized non-small cell lung cancer (TCRdb year 2020). The library was obtained by the immunoSEQ multiplex PCR assay. TCRdb carries this immuneACCESS record with in-frame sequences only. Its versions omit some clonotypes, under half of them owing to an unresolved V gene in the studies checked, with the rest unexplained. The sample contains roughly 27,000 clones, around 92% of them found a single time. The ten most abundant clones make up less than 5% of the sample. This specimen was peripheral blood mononuclear cells, taken before any cancer treatment. The receptors stem from a woman aged 35-75 years with stage III lung adenocarcinoma.

The CDR3 sequence: CASSVEGGYNEQFF. As DNA, the CDR3 is TGTGCCAGCAGCGTAGAAGGGGGGTACAATGAGCAGTTCTTC. The chain couples TRBV9 to TRBJ2-1; D assignment may be TRBD1 or TRBD2 (6 bases each). This CDR3 comprises 14 residues. Trimming cost V 0 bases and J 4 bases, with 8 bases left between them. Per germline, CDR1 SGDLS and CDR2 YYNGEE.

The rearrangement uses TRBV6-5 and TRBJ1-2; TRBD1 might be the D (5 bases). V shed 0 bases and J shed 6 bases, with 11 bases lying between them. Germline V gene data show CDR1 as MNHEY and CDR2 as SVGAGI. The CDR3 runs 14 residues. Here the CDR3 reads CASSYSSWGDGYTF. Written as DNA, the CDR3 is TGTGCCAGCAGTTACTCGAGTTGGGGGGATGGCTACACCTTC.

Worth noting for this clone: The junction and the germline gene differ at one end; a read error may be behind it. Within the sample, other DNA sequences also encode this same CDR3. The chain employs TRBV7-8 and TRBJ1-2; TRBD1 matches 9 bases. The CDR3 runs 16 residues. Per the germline V gene, CDR1 is SGHVS and CDR2 is FQNEAQ. This CDR3 is CASSLAPGQGLGGYTF. In DNA form, the CDR3 reads TGTGCCAGCAGCCTAGCGCCGGGACAGGGACTGGGTGGCTACACCTTC.

The CDR3 nucleotides are TGCGCCAGCAGCTTGTCCGGGACAGGGGACGAGCAGTACTTC. Protein product: CASSLSGTGDEQYF. The chain has TRBV5-1 and TRBJ2-7; 10 bases are shared with TRBD1. With 1 base clipped from V and 5 bases from J, the junction kept 3 bases outside the gene matches. The CDR3 sequence is 14 residues long. Germline loops: CDR1 SGHRS, CDR2 YFSETQ.

The chain joins TRBV19 to TRBJ1-5; D is possibly TRBD1 (5 bases). The germline gives CDR1 LNHDA, CDR2 SQIVND (reference sequence). V gave up 9 bases and J gave up 3 bases, with 9 bases separating them. The CDR3 is 12 amino acids. The CDR3 nucleotides are TGTGCCAGCGGGACTATCAATCAGCCCCAGCATTTT. Protein sequence: CASGTINQPQHF.

The rearrangement uses TRBV30 and TRBJ1-3; D unresolved. The germline gives CDR1 GTSNPN, CDR2 SVGIG (reference sequence). This CDR3 is 13 amino acids long. The V end lost 0 bases, the J end lost 1 base, and 4 bases lay between the germline ends. The CDR3 DNA is TGTGCCTGGAGTGTACTTTCTGGAAACACCATATATTTT. Protein sequence: CAWSVLSGNTIYF. The complete variable domain, with remaining parts taken from reference TRBV30 and TRBJ1-3, reads SQTIHQWPATLVQPVGSPLSLECTVEGTSNPNLYWYRQAAGRGLQLLFYSVGIGQISSEVPQNLSASRPQDRQFILSSKKLLLSDSGFYLCAWSVLSGNTIYFGEGSWLTVV.

The J gene is TRBJ1-2, the V gene TRBV5-1, with D hard to call. V was clipped by 0 bases and J by 5 bases, with 8 bases between them. The CDR3 is made up of 13 amino acids. Germline values: CDR1 SGHRS, CDR2 YFSETQ. The CDR3 DNA reads as TGCGCCAGCAGCTTGGAGGCGGATTATGGCTACACCTTC. Residues: CASSLEADYGYTF. The full variable domain, completed using reference TRBV5-1 and TRBJ1-2, is KAGVTQTPRYLIKTRGQQVTLSCSPISGHRSVSWYQQTPGQGLQFLFEYFSETQRNKGNFPGRFSGRQFSNSRSEMNVSTLELGDSALYLCASSLEADYGYTFGSGTRLTVV.

The J gene is TRBJ1-1, the V gene TRBV5-1, with TRBD1 as a possible D gene (6 bases). Germline V gene data show CDR1 as SGHRS and CDR2 as YFSETQ. V lost 0 bases and J lost 4, with 13 bases in between. This CDR3 has 15 residues. The CDR3 is CASSLEGGAGTEAFF. CDR3 coding DNA: TGCGCCAGCAGCTTGGAGGGGGGCGCGGGCACTGAAGCTTTCTTT. The full variable domain, its missing parts supplied by reference TRBV5-1 and TRBJ1-1, is KAGVTQTPRYLIKTRGQQVTLSCSPISGHRSVSWYQQTPGQGLQFLFEYFSETQRNKGNFPGRFSGRQFSNSRSEMNVSTLELGDSALYLCASSLEGGAGTEAFFGQGTRLTVV.